The source of this T cell receptor beta chain is a study of T-cell reconstitution after alpha-beta-depleted transplantation in children. Germline V CDR1 and CDR2: SGHTA, FQGNSA. The CDR3 covers 13 residues. V lost 4 bases and J 9 bases, leaving 12 bases between the germline ends. Unique molecular identifiers featured in how the TCRbeta library was prepared. TCRdb re-called the PCR reads through MiXCR, storing one row per CDR3 protein. In the table there are around 600,000 distinct CDR3 sequences, over 9.5% of which are singletons. The table lists this clonotype with a few counts. The TCR comes from a human donor who donated a stem cell graft to a child with acute myeloid leukemia. The genes are TRBV7-2 and TRBJ2-2; D is perhaps TRBD1 (5 bases). The input for sequencing was PBMCs from the stem cell graft donor, taken from the stem cell graft. The CDR3, as DNA: TGTGCCAGCAGCTCTGACTGGGGCCGGGAGCTGTTTTTT. Its translation is CASSSDWGRELFF.